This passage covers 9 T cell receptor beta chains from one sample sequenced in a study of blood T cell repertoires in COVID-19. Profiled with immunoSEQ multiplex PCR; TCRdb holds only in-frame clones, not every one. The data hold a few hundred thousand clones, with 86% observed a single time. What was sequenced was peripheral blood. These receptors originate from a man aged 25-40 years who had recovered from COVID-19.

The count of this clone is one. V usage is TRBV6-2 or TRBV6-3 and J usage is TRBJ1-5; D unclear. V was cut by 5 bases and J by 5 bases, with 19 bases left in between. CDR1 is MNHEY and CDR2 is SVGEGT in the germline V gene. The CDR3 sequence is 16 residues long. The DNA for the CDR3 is TGTGCCAGCAGTCCAACTATTCTGGAGAGGCATCAGCCCCAGCATTTT. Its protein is CASSPTILERHQPQHF.

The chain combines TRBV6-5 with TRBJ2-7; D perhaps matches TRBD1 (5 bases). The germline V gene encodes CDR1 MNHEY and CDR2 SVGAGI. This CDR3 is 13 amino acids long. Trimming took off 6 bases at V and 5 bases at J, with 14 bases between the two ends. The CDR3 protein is CASREVQGDEQYF. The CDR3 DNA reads TGTGCCAGCAGAGAGGTGCAAGGGGACGAGCAGTACTTC.

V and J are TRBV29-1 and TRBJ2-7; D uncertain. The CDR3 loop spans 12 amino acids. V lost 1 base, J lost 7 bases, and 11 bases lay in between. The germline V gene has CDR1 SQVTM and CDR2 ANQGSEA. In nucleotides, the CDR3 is TGCAGCGTTGAAGGTCTCTCGTCGGAGCAGTACTTC. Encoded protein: CSVEGLSSEQYF.

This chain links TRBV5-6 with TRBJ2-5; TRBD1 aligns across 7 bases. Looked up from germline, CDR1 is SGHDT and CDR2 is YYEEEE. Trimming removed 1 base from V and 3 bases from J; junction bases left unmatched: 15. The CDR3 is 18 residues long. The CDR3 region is CASSLRRSTGVGEETQYF. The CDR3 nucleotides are TGTGCCAGCAGCTTGCGACGATCCACAGGGGTGGGAGAAGAGACCCAGTACTTC. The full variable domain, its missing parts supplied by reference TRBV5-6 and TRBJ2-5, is DAGVTQSPTHLIKTRGQQVTLRCSPKSGHDTVSWYQQALGQGPQFIFQYYEEEERQRGNFPDRFSGHQFPNYSSELNVNALLLGDSALYLCASSLRRSTGVGEETQYFGPGTRLLVL.

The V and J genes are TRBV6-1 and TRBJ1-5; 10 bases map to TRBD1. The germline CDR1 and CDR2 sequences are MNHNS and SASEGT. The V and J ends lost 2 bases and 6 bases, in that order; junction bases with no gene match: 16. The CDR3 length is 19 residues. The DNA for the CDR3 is TGTGCCAGCAGTGAAATAAGGACAGGGGGATTGCTCAGGAGTCAGCCCCAGCATTTT. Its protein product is CASSEIRTGGLLRSQPQHF.

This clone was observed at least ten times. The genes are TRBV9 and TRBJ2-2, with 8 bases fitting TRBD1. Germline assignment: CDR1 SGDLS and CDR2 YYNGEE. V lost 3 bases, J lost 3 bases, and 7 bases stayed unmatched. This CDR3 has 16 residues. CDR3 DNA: TGTGCCAGCAGCGCGCAGGGGGCGCAGGACACCGGGGAGCTGTTTTTT. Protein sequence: CASSAQGAQDTGELFF. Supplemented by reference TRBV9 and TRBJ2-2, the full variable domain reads DSGVTQTPKHLITATGQRVTLRCSPRSGDLSVYWYQQSLDQGLQFLIQYYNGEERAKGNILERFSAQQFPDLHSELNLSSLELGDSALYFCASSAQGAQDTGELFFGEGSRLTVL.

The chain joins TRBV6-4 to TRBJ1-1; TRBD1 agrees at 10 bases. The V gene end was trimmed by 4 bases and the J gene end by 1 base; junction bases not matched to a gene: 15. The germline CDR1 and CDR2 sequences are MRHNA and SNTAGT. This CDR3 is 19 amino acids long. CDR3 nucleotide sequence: TGTGCCAGCAGTGCGGACAGGGGGGAGGTTGGAATGGAGAACACTGAAGCTTTCTTT. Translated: CASSADRGEVGMENTEAFF.

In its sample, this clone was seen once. The chain's CDR3 is CAWDGDRSEQYF. DNA of the CDR3: TGTGCCTGGGACGGGGACAGGAGCGAGCAGTACTTC. The rearrangement links TRBV30 to TRBJ2-7; 8 nucleotides align to TRBD1. V was pared by 5 bases and J by 6 bases, with 6 bases of the junction left unmatched. Per germline, CDR1 GTSNPN and CDR2 SVGIG (reference sequence). This CDR3 comprises 12 residues.

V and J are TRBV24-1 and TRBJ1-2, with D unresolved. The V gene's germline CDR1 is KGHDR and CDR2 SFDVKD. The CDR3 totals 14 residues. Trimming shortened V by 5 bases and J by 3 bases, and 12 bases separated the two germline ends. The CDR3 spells CATSGTFTHYGYTF. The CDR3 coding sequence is TGTGCCACCAGTGGAACATTTACGCACTATGGCTACACCTTC.